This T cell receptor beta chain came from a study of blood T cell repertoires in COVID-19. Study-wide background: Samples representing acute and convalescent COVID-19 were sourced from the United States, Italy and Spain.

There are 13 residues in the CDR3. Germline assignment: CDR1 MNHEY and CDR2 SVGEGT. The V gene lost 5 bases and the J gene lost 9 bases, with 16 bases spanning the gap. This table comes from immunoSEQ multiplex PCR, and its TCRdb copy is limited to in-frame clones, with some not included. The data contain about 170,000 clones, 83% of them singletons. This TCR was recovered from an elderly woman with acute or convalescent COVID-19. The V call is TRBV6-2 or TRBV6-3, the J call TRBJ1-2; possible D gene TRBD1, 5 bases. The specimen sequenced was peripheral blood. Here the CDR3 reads CASSPQTRARYTF. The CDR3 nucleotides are TGTGCCAGCAGTCCGCAGACCAGGGCGCGCTACACCTTC.